This T cell receptor (beta chain) was recovered during a study of identical twins. Broader study findings: Fewer insertions characterized abundant cord blood beta clonotypes, whereas memory repertoires showed none.

Remarks on this clonotype: Its antigen remains unidentified.

CDR3 length equals 14 residues. The V end was cut by 2 bases, the J end by 2 bases, with 10 bases between. CDR1 is SGHDT and CDR2 is YYEEEE in the germline V gene. TCRdb re-analysed the 5' RACE reads in MiXCR, keeping a single row per CDR3 protein. This sample yields roughly 1,500,000 distinct CDR3 sequences, of which around 29% are seen a single time; less than 0.35% belongs to the top ten. This clonotype was sampled from a newborn girl in good health. The specimen was cord blood. The chain employs TRBV5-6 and TRBJ1-1, with D unclear. The CDR3 region has the DNA TGTGCCAGCAGCTTCGGCACCTACAACACTGAAGCTTTCTTT. It is translated as CASSFGTYNTEAFF.